This T cell receptor (beta chain) is from a study of T cells in localized non-small cell lung cancer. Assay: immunoSEQ multiplex PCR; the TCRdb copy retains only in-frame clones and omits some. The sample consists of roughly 35,000 clones, roughly 93% of them appearing once. The CDR3 runs 16 residues. Germline lookup yields CDR1 LNHDA and CDR2 SQIVND (reference sequence). V lost 7 bases to trimming and J lost 0 bases; unmatched junction nucleotides: 6. The rearrangement links TRBV19 to TRBJ2-6; 7 nucleotides line up with TRBD1. The TCR comes from a female donor over 55 with stage I lung adenocarcinoma. The sequences come from peripheral blood, collected before any cancer treatment. The CDR3 loop reads CASNRGPSSGANVLTF. The CDR3 coding sequence is TGTGCCAGTAACAGGGGACCCTCCTCTGGGGCCAACGTCCTGACTTTC.